The present T cell receptor beta chain was sequenced within a study of T cell clonotyping in hematopoietic cell transplantation. Whole-study findings and limits: Higher Inverse Simpson Index values in graft donor and pretransplant recipient predicted broader posttransplant TCR diversity.

The CDR3 totals 11 residues. Germline CDR1 is SGHNT and CDR2 is YENEEA. Trimming took 3 bases from V and 4 from J, leaving 4 bases between them. This clone was picked up a small number of times. Antigen: not known. Clones were read by immunoSEQ multiplex PCR, and TCRdb kept only the in-frame ones, dropping some. Of about 44,000 clones listed, roughly 94% were seen once; the top ten hold over 0.65%. This rearrangement joins TRBV11-3 to TRBJ2-7; D ambiguous. Sequencing input: peripheral blood mononuclear cells. The TCR comes from a woman between 50 and 59 years old in good health. Some clones in this sample may be carry-over from other donors' samples. CDR3 in DNA: TGTGCCAGCAGCTTTGAATACGAGCAGTACTTC. Translated: CASSFEYEQYF. Full variable domain (missing parts from reference TRBV11-3 and TRBJ2-7): EAGVVQSPRYKIIEKKQPVAFWCNPISGHNTLYWYLQNLGQGPELLIRYENEEAVDDSQLPKDRFSAERLKGVDSTLKIQPAELGDSAVYLCASSFEYEQYFGPGTRLTVT.